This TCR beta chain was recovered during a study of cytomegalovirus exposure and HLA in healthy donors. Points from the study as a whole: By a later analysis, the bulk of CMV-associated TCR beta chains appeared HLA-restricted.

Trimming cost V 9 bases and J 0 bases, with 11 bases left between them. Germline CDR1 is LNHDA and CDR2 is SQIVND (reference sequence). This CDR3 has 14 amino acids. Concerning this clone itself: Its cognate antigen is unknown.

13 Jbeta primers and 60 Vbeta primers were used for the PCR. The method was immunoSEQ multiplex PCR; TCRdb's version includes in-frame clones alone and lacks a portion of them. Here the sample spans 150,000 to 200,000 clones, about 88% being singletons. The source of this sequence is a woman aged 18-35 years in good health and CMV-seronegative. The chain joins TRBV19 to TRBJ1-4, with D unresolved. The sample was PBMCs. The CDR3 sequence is CASGRAATNEKLFF. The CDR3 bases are TGTGCCAGCGGGAGGGCTGCAACTAATGAAAAACTGTTTTTT.